The clone carrying this T cell receptor beta chain was observed a few times. The library gave individual cDNA molecules unique molecular identifiers. TCRdb ran MiXCR on the 5' RACE reads and lists one entry per CDR3 protein. The sample holds under 100,000 distinct CDR3 sequences, more than 15% seen once. It was unfractionated whole blood from which total RNA was extracted. The data originate from a study of human T cells and chemical hapten exposure. This sequence originates from a female donor in good health.

CDR3 DNA: TGTGCCAGCAGCTTAGCTCTCGGGCGCACTGAAGCTTTCTTT. Its translation is CASSLALGRTEAFF. This rearrangement joins TRBV7-9 to TRBJ1-1, with D unclear. Germline CDR1 and CDR2: SEHNR and FQNEAQ (reference sequence). CDR3 size: 14 residues. Between the trimmed V and J ends, which lost 0 bases and 4 bases, there was a span of 9 bases.